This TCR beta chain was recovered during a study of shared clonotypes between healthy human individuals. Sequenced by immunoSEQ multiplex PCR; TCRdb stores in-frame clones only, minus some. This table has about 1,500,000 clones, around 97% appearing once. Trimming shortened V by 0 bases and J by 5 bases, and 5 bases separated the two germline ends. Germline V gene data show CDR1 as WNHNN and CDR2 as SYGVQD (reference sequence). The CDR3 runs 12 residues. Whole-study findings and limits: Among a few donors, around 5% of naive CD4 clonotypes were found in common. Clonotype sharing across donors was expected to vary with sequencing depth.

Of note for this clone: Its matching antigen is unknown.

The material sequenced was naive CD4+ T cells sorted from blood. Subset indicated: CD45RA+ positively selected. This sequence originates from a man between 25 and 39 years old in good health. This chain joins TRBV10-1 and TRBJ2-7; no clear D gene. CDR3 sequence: CASSESGDEQYF. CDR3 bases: TGCGCCAGCAGTGAGTCTGGGGACGAGCAGTACTTC.